The next 29 T cell receptor beta chains were all read from a single sample in a study of blood T cell repertoires in COVID-19. Clones were read by immunoSEQ multiplex PCR, and TCRdb kept only the in-frame ones, dropping some. The sample lists some 99,000 clones, 84% seen once, with 6.6% in the top ten. Sample: peripheral blood. The receptor set was obtained from a woman between 45 and 65 years old with acute or convalescent COVID-19.

The chain combines TRBV14 with TRBJ2-3; TRBD1 aligns across 10 bases. Germline CDR1 SGHDN, CDR2 FVKESK. J was trimmed by 2 bases and V by 4 bases; bases with no gene match: 6. The CDR3 is 16 amino acids. The CDR3 nucleotides are TGTGCCAGCAGCCCTGACAGGGGGCACTACACAGATACGCAGTATTTT. Residues: CASSPDRGHYTDTQYF.

This chain connects TRBV10-2 to TRBJ1-5, with TRBD1 matching over 9 bases. With V trimmed by 11 bases and J by 3 bases, 11 bases remained unmatched. The CDR3 spans 15 residues. CDR1 WSHSY and CDR2 SAAADI come from the germline V gene. The CDR3 reads CAGHRGREDNQPQHF. The CDR3 bases are TGCGCCGGCCACAGGGGGCGAGAAGACAATCAGCCCCAGCATTTT.

This clone was observed once. V is TRBV12-3 or TRBV12-4 and J is TRBJ1-5, with a possible D match to TRBD1 (6 bases). V shed 4 bases and J shed 5 bases, with 9 bases lying between them. This CDR3 is built from 13 residues. The CDR3 bases are TGTGCCAGCAGTTGGGACACATATCAGCCCCAGCATTTT. Its translation: CASSWDTYQPQHF.

The V call is TRBV4-1, the J call TRBJ2-3, with TRBD2 identical over 9 bases. V gave up 1 base and J gave up 4 bases; unmatched junction bases: 6. Germline values: CDR1 MGHRA, CDR2 YSYEKL. The CDR3 spans 16 residues. CDR3 in amino acids: CASSQGRAGGSDTQYF. CDR3 bases: TGCGCCAGCAGCCAAGGGAGAGCGGGGGGATCAGATACGCAGTATTTT.

V and J are TRBV12-5 and TRBJ1-5, with 9 positions matching TRBD1. The V segment lost 7 bases and the J segment 9 bases; nucleotides outside the gene matches: 10. The CDR3 extends over 14 amino acids. Germline loops: CDR1 LGHNT, CDR2 FRNRAP. The CDR3 loop reads CASASTGGDLPQHF. CDR3 DNA sequence: TGTGCTAGTGCCTCTACAGGGGGCGACTTGCCCCAGCATTTT.

This chain uses TRBV30 with TRBJ1-2; tentatively, D is TRBD1 (6 bases). The CDR3 extends over 15 amino acids. Looked up from germline, CDR1 is GTSNPN and CDR2 is SVGIG (reference sequence). With 4 bases removed from V and 6 bases from J, the gap between germline ends came to 21 bases. The CDR3 DNA sequence: TGTGCCTGGACCCCCGGGGGGTGGGGGGCGGATGGCTACACCTTC. Residues: CAWTPGGWGADGYTF.

The chain uses TRBV9 and TRBJ1-1, with 7 bases that match TRBD1. After removal of 0 bases from V and 1 base from J, the junction contained 3 bases not matched to a gene. CDR1 and CDR2 from the germline V gene are SGDLS and YYNGEE. The CDR3 contains 15 residues. The CDR3 nucleotides read TGTGCCAGCAGCGTAGCCGGGACAGCGAACACTGAAGCTTTCTTT. It is translated as CASSVAGTANTEAFF.

The chain carries TRBV5-4 and TRBJ2-3; 9 bases are a match to TRBD2. This CDR3 region has 18 residues. Trimming removed 4 bases from V and 1 base from J; junction bases left unmatched: 13. In germline, CDR1 is SGHNT, CDR2 YYREEE (reference sequence). The CDR3 is CASSRGGVIGVGTDTQYF. CDR3 coding DNA: TGTGCCAGCAGCCGCGGGGGGGTGATAGGGGTCGGCACAGATACGCAGTATTTT.

The CDR3 protein is CASSPTGGWGYEQYF. CDR3 coding DNA: TGTGCCAGCTCACCTACAGGGGGATGGGGCTACGAGCAGTACTTC. This chain uses TRBV18 with TRBJ2-7, with 8 bases matching TRBD1. Unmatched junction bases numbered 7, after V lost 3 bases and J lost 3 bases. There are 15 residues in the CDR3. The germline gives CDR1 KGHSH, CDR2 LQKENI. Full variable domain (outside the CDR3, taken from reference TRBV18 and TRBJ2-7): NAGVMQNPRHLVRRRGQEARLRCSPMKGHSHVYWYRQLPEEGLKFMVYLQKENIIDESGMPKERFSAEFPKEGPSILRIQQVVRGDSAAYFCASSPTGGWGYEQYFGPGTRLTVT.

The chain uses TRBV19 and TRBJ1-4; no clear D gene. The CDR3 covers 15 residues. With 10 bases removed from V and 3 bases from J, the gap between germline ends came to 18 bases. CDR1 LNHDA and CDR2 SQIVND come from the germline V gene (reference sequence). The CDR3 reads CATRTYGYPNEKLFF. The CDR3 nucleotides are TGTGCCACCCGGACTTACGGATATCCTAATGAAAAACTGTTTTTT.

The CDR3 nucleotides read TGTGCCAGTAGTACAAATCCTGGACTAGCGGGGAGATACGAGCAGTACTTC. This codes for CASSTNPGLAGRYEQYF. The rearrangement links TRBV19 to TRBJ2-7; TRBD2 matches 12 bases. The germline gives CDR1 LNHDA, CDR2 SQIVND (reference sequence). CDR3 length: 17 amino acids. Trimming cost V 4 bases and J 4 bases; bases outside gene matches: 11.

V and J are TRBV7-2 and TRBJ1-1, with 10 nucleotides matching TRBD1. V shed 4 bases, J shed 0 bases, and the junction held 5 bases outside the gene matches. Per the germline V gene, CDR1 is SGHTA and CDR2 is FQGNSA. This CDR3 spans 16 amino acids. This chain's CDR3 is CASSSDRGGLNTEAFF. The CDR3 DNA reads as TGTGCCAGCAGCTCGGACAGGGGGGGCCTGAACACTGAAGCTTTCTTT.

The chain recombines TRBV5-6 with TRBJ1-2; 11 nucleotides match TRBD1. The CDR3 runs 13 residues. Looked up from germline, CDR1 is SGHDT and CDR2 is YYEEEE. J lost 8 bases, V lost 4 bases, and 4 bases had no gene match. The CDR3 coding sequence is TGTGCCAGCAGCCGCCGGACAGGGGGCGGCTACACCTTC. Translated: CASSRRTGGGYTF.

This clone was observed a single time. J is TRBJ2-1 and V is TRBV5-1, with TRBD2 as a possible D gene (6 bases). V lost 7 bases and J lost 2, with 19 bases in between. CDR3 length: 16 residues. The V gene's germline CDR1 is SGHRS and CDR2 YFSETQ. The CDR3 DNA sequence: TGCGCCAGCCGGACGGGGGTCGCCCTTACCTACAATGAGCAGTTCTTC. Encoded protein: CASRTGVALTYNEQFF. Based on the CDR3 plus reference TRBV5-1 and TRBJ2-1, the full variable domain is KAGVTQTPRYLIKTRGQQVTLSCSPISGHRSVSWYQQTPGQGLQFLFEYFSETQRNKGNFPGRFSGRQFSNSRSEMNVSTLELGDSALYLCASRTGVALTYNEQFFGPGTRLTVL.

The CDR3 loop is CASTPGIQETQYF. The CDR3 DNA follows: TGTGCCAGCACTCCCGGGATTCAAGAGACCCAGTACTTC. The rearrangement uses TRBV6-4 and TRBJ2-5, with D maybe TRBD2 (5 bases). Germline V gene lookup returns CDR1 MRHNA and CDR2 SNTAGT. V lost 7 bases, J lost 2 bases, and 11 bases lay in between. CDR3 length: 13 residues.

V usage is TRBV15 and J usage is TRBJ1-3; D uncertain. Germline loops: CDR1 LNHNV, CDR2 YYDKDF (reference sequence). This CDR3 is built from 16 residues. V was cut by 5 bases and J by 0 bases, with 14 bases left in between. This CDR3 reads CATSRRDRGSGNTIYF. The CDR3 bases are TGTGCCACCAGCCGCCGCGATCGGGGCTCTGGAAACACCATATATTTT.

This clone was detected only once. The chain recombines TRBV4-1 with TRBJ1-2; no reliable D call. The CDR3 is made up of 16 amino acids. The germline V gene has CDR1 MGHRA and CDR2 YSYEKL. V gave up 0 bases and J gave up 2 bases, with 13 bases separating them. CDR3 loop: CASSQDPLGVNYGYTF. The CDR3 nucleotides are TGCGCCAGCAGCCAAGACCCTCTGGGAGTGAACTATGGCTACACCTTC.

J is TRBJ2-1 and V is TRBV16; 8 positions agree with TRBD1. Trimming took 2 bases from V and 5 from J; bases not matched to a gene: 8. This CDR3 is 16 amino acids long. Germline lookup yields CDR1 KGHSY and CDR2 FQNENV. CDR3 protein: CASSQHGQGGNNEQFF. The CDR3 nucleotides are TGTGCCAGCAGCCAACACGGACAGGGAGGAAACAATGAGCAGTTCTTC.

The genes are TRBV14 and TRBJ2-2; the match to TRBD2 covers 10 bases. Germline lookup yields CDR1 SGHDN and CDR2 FVKESK. The length of the CDR3 is 16 residues. The trim removed 6 bases at V and 1 base at J, leaving 5 bases unmatched. The CDR3, as DNA: TGTGCCAGCAGTCCGATAGCGGGGGGGAACACCGGGGAGCTGTTTTTT. Residues: CASSPIAGGNTGELFF.

This sequence joins TRBV6-6 and TRBJ1-4; D unclear. Per germline, CDR1 MNHNY and CDR2 SVGAGI (reference sequence). V was trimmed by 10 bases and J by 8 bases, leaving 11 bases between them. CDR3 size: 11 residues. This CDR3 reads CATSIGEKLFF. The CDR3 nucleotides are TGTGCCACCTCGATCGGGGAAAAACTGTTTTTT.

The V gene is TRBV9, the J gene TRBJ1-2; a possible D gene is TRBD1 (6 bases). The ends were cut back, 4 bases at V and 4 bases at J, with 20 bases in the middle. The CDR3 length is 16 residues. Germline CDR1 reads SGDLS; CDR2 reads YYNGEE. CDR3 amino acids: CASSSRETGFVYGYTF. Here the CDR3 DNA reads TGTGCCAGCAGCTCCCGAGAAACAGGGTTTGTCTATGGCTACACCTTC.

The chain uses TRBV5-1 and TRBJ1-1; D is possibly TRBD1 (5 bases). The CDR3 totals 15 residues. Trimming cost V 1 base and J 3 bases, with 13 bases left between them. Germline assignment: CDR1 SGHRS and CDR2 YFSETQ. This chain's CDR3 is CASSLTLGGDTEAFF. The CDR3 coding sequence is TGCGCCAGCAGCTTGACCCTCGGGGGGGACACTGAAGCTTTCTTT.

The table lists this clone with a count of one. CDR3 nucleotide sequence: TGCGCCAGCAGTGATGGAGGGGCCGTGAAAGCTACGCAGTATTTT. It encodes CASSDGGAVKATQYF. The gene calls are TRBV10-1 and TRBJ2-3, with D maybe TRBD2 (6 bases). Between the trimmed V and J ends, which lost 3 bases and 8 bases, there was a span of 18 bases. CDR3 length equals 15 residues. Germline values: CDR1 WNHNN, CDR2 SYGVQD (reference sequence).

The genes are TRBV9 and TRBJ1-2; no clear D. The germline CDR1 and CDR2 sequences are SGDLS and YYNGEE. This CDR3 has 15 amino acids. With 1 base removed from V and 8 bases from J, the gap between germline ends came to 18 bases. In nucleotides, the CDR3 is TGTGCCAGCAGCGTACAAACAGACCTGCCGTGGGGCTACACCTTC. Protein sequence: CASSVQTDLPWGYTF.

The chain is built from TRBV11-2 and TRBJ2-6; D gene ambiguous. Germline CDR1 reads SGHAT; CDR2 reads FQNNGV. V was pared by 5 bases and J by 0 bases, with 20 bases between. CDR3 length equals 19 residues. CDR3 bases: TGTGCCAGCAGCCACCGAACCCAAGCTTTCATCTCTGGGGCCAACGTCCTGACTTTC. This sequence encodes CASSHRTQAFISGANVLTF.

This clone was found once. J is TRBJ1-2 and V is TRBV20-1; D gene ambiguous. The germline CDR1 and CDR2 sequences are DFQATT and SNEGSKA (reference sequence). Trimming cost V 5 bases and J 9 bases, with 13 bases left between them. This CDR3 comprises 11 residues. The DNA of the CDR3 is TGCAGTGCTCAGATCCCTCGAAGCTACACCTTC. Its translation: CSAQIPRSYTF.

The table lists this clone with a count of one. CDR3 coding DNA: TGTGCCAGCACCAGGGACAGGGGGCCGGGGGAGCAGTACTTC. Translation gives CASTRDRGPGEQYF. V gene TRBV27 combines with J gene TRBJ2-7; 12 nucleotides align to TRBD1. The CDR3 covers 14 residues. J lost 7 bases, V lost 7 bases, and 8 bases had no gene match. CDR1 and CDR2 from the germline V gene are MNHEY and SMNVEV (reference sequence).

As to this clone: This same CDR3 is encoded by further DNA sequences in the sample. The rearrangement uses TRBV5-1 and TRBJ1-4, with 9 bases aligning to TRBD1. The J segment lost 8 bases and the V segment lost 2 bases, leaving 4 bases of the junction unmatched. Per the germline V gene, CDR1 is SGHRS and CDR2 is YFSETQ. This CDR3 spans 14 amino acids. CDR3 amino acids: CASSLQGAGEKLFF. The CDR3 nucleotides are TGCGCCAGCAGCTTACAGGGGGCCGGAGAAAAACTGTTTTTT.

This rearrangement joins TRBV21-1 to TRBJ1-5; the table's D gene call, TRBD1, was not cross checked with the DNA. TRBV21-1 is a listed pseudogene. This CDR3 is built from 17 residues. The DNA for the CDR3 is TGTGCCAGCAGCAAATCGACCGGGACAGGGAAAAATCAGCCCCAGCATTTT. This sequence encodes CASSKSTGTGKNQPQHF.